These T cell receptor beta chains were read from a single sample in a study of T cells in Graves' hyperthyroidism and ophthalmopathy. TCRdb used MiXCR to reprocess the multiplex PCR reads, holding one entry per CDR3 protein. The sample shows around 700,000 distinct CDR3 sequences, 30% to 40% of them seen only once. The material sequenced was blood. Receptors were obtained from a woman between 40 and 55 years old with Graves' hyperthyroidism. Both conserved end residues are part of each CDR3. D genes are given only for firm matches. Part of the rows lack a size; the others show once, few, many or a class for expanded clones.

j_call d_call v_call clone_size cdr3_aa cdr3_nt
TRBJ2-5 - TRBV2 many CASRVGGLEETQYF TGTGCCAGCAGAGTTGGGGGGCTTGAAGAGACCCAGTACTTC
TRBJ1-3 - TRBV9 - CASSPRGPSGNTIYF TGTGCCAGCAGCCCCAGGGGCCCCTCTGGAAACACCATATATTTT
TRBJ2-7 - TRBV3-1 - CASSPTGEQYF TGTGCCAGCAGCCCGACGGGCGAGCAGTACTTC
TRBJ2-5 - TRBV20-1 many CSARGPGTEETQYF TGCAGTGCTAGAGGTCCCGGGACCGAAGAGACCCAGTACTTC
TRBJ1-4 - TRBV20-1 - CSARDLGGRSLRDEKLFF TGCAGTGCTAGAGATCTCGGGGGGCGCTCTCTAAGGGATGAAAAACTGTTTTTT
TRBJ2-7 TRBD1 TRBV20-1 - CSAQPLDRAFYEQYF TGCAGTGCTCAACCCTTGGACAGGGCGTTCTACGAGCAGTACTTC
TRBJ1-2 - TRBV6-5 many CASKRAGTNYGYTF TGTGCCAGCAAGAGAGCAGGGACTAACTATGGCTACACCTTC
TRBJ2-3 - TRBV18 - CASSQVGSDTQYF TGTGCCAGCTCCCAAGTGGGGTCCGATACGCAGTATTTT
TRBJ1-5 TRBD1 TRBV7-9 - CASSFRTGQETQHF TGTGCCAGCAGCTTCCGGACAGGCCAAGAGACCCAGCATTTT
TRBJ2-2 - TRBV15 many CATSPMDRNTGELFF TGTGCCACCAGCCCCATGGACAGGAACACCGGGGAGCTGTTTTTT
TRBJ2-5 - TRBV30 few CAWSPVASETQYF TGTGCCTGGAGTCCCGTGGCATCGGAGACCCAGTACTTC
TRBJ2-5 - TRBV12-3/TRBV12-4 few CASSLLLWGTQYF TGTGCCAGCAGTTTATTGCTGTGGGGGACCCAGTACTTC
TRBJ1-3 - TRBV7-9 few CASSSTDRLAGNTIYF TGTGCCAGCAGCTCAACAGACAGGCTGGCTGGAAACACCATATATTTT
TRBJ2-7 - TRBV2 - CASSDGTGQETYEQYF TGTGCCAGCAGTGATGGGACCGGCCAGGAGACCTACGAGCAGTACTTC
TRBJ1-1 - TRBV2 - CASSVDSPMNTEAFF TGTGCCAGCAGCGTCGACAGCCCGATGAACACTGAAGCTTTCTTT
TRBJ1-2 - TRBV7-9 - CASSTPPTEGGNYGYTF TGTGCCAGCAGCACCCCTCCAACGGAAGGGGGTAACTATGGCTACACCTTC
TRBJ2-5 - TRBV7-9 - CASSQGVFEGGTQYF TGCGCCAGCAGCCAAGGTGTTTTTGAAGGAGGGACCCAGTACTTC
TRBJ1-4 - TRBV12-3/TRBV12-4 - CASGGANLNEKLFF TGTGCCAGCGGAGGGGCTAATCTTAATGAAAAACTGTTTTTT
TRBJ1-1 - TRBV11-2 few CASSYYRGVMNTEAFF TGTGCCAGCAGCTACTATAGGGGGGTCATGAACACTGAAGCTTTCTTT
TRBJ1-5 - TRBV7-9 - CASSQAGDQPQHF TGTGCCAGCAGTCAAGCAGGGGATCAGCCCCAGCATTTT
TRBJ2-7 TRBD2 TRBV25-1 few CASSESAGGGEQYF TGTGCCAGCAGTGAATCAGCGGGGGGGGGCGAGCAGTACTTC
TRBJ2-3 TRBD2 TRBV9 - CASSVATSGGHTDTQYF TGTGCCAGCAGCGTGGCGACTAGCGGGGGGCACACAGATACGCAGTATTTT
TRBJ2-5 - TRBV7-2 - CASSLDGGGQPQYF TGTGCCAGCAGCTTAGATGGGGGGGGACAGCCCCAGTACTTC
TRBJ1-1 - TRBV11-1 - CASSYSGGDTEAFF TGTGCCAGCAGTTACTCAGGAGGGGACACTGAAGCTTTCTTT
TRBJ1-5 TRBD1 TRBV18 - CASSPQGQGSNQPQHF TGTGCCAGCTCACCGCAAGGACAGGGGAGCAATCAGCCCCAGCATTTT
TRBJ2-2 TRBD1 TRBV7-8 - CAGSSRTGTGRVGELVF TGTGCCGGCAGCTCGAGAACCGGGACAGGGCGGGTCGGGGAGCTGGTTTTT
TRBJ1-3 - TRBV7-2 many CASRPSFGSGNTIYF TGTGCCAGCAGGCCCTCTTTCGGATCTGGAAACACCATATATTTT
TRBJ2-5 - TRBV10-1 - CASRPGTPGKGETQYF TGCGCCAGCAGGCCCGGGACACCCGGGAAGGGAGAGACCCAGTACTTC
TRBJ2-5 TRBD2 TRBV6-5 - CASSGASGRGTQYF TGTGCCAGCTCGGGGGCTAGCGGGAGGGGGACCCAGTACTTC
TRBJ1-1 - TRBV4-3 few CASSQDGSGNTEAFF TGCGCCAGCAGCCAAGATGGCAGCGGGAACACTGAAGCTTTCTTT
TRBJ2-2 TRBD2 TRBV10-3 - CAISESVGGGLFF TGTGCCATCAGTGAGTCGGTGGGGGGGGGGCTGTTTTTT
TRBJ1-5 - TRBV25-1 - CASRRGGNNQPQHF TGTGCCAGCAGGAGAGGGGGGAACAATCAGCCCCAGCATTTT
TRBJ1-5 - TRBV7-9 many CAHEGPQHF TGTGCCCACGAGGGGCCCCAGCATTTT
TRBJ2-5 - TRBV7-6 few CASSQGRGHLQETQYF TGTGCCAGCAGCCAAGGCCGCGGGCACCTCCAAGAGACCCAGTACTTC
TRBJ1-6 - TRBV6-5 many CASSYEGSRSPLHF TGTGCCAGCAGTTACGAGGGGTCGCGGTCACCCCTCCACTTT
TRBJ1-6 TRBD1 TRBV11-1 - CASTRIGDSPLLHF TGTGCCAGCACCCGAATAGGGGACAGTCCATTACTCCACTTT
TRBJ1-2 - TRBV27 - CASSLGAGRNYGYTF TGTGCCAGCAGTTTAGGTGCAGGGCGAAACTATGGCTACACCTTC
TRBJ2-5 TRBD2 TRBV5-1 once CASSSLLAGGPETQYF TGCGCCAGCAGCTCGCTGCTAGCGGGGGGGCCAGAGACCCAGTACTTC
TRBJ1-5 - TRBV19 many CASRTTLGDIVGNQPQHF TGTGCCAGTAGGACCACCCTGGGAGACATTGTGGGCAATCAGCCCCAGCATTTT
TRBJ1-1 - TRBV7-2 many CASSLAGAATEAFF TGTGCCAGCAGCTTAGCGGGGGCAGCAACTGAAGCTTTCTTT
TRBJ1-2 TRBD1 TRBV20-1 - CSARMLQSPRTGVGGYTF TGCAGTGCTAGAATGCTCCAATCACCGCGGACAGGGGTGGGTGGCTACACCTTC
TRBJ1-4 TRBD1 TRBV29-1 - CSVNGQGNEKLFF TGCAGCGTCAACGGACAGGGGAATGAAAAACTGTTTTTT
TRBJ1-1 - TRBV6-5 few CASSSPSGMNTEAFF TGTGCCAGCAGTTCTCCCAGTGGGATGAACACTGAAGCTTTCTTT
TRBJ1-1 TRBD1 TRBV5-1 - CASSLGRTGVWNTEAFF TGTGCCAGCAGCTTAGGAAGGACAGGCGTTTGGAACACTGAAGCTTTCTTT
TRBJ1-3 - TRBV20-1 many CSARIVGEGSSGNTIYF TGCAGTGCTAGGATCGTAGGGGAGGGGAGCTCTGGAAACACCATATATTTT
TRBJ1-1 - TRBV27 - CASSFTGLATEAFF TGTGCCAGCAGTTTTACAGGGTTGGCCACTGAAGCTTTCTTT
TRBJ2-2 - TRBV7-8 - CASSVGLGTGPGSCFF -
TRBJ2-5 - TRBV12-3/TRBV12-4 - CASSLIGGTQYF TGTGCCAGCAGTCTAATAGGGGGGACCCAGTACTTC
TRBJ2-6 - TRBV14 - CASSPLTHSGANVLTF TGTGCCAGCAGTCCACTTACTCACTCTGGGGCCAACGTCCTGACTTTC
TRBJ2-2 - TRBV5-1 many CASSLATPQIGELFF TGCGCCAGCAGCTTGGCGACCCCGCAGATCGGGGAGCTGTTTTTT
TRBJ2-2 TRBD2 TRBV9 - CASSVGPGGSYNEQFF TGTGCCAGCAGCGTAGGACCGGGGGGTTCCTACAATGAGCAGTTTTTT